The rows below give T cell receptor beta chains drawn from one sample of a study of T cell responses to AZD1222 COVID-19 vaccine. Assay: immunoSEQ multiplex PCR; the TCRdb copy retains only in-frame clones and omits some. The table shows 80,000 or so clones, with 82% occurring only once. This sample comprised peripheral blood, obtained on day 0 of AZD1222 vaccination. Receptor source: an adult in good health. CDR3s include the opening cysteine and the closing phenylalanine or tryptophan. D genes are given only for firm matches. Rows may omit the clone size; those that give it use once, few, many or a size class.

D gene: .
clone size: .
V gene: TRBV11-2
J gene: TRBJ1-2
CDR3 protein: CASSFTMAGDPYGYTF
CDR3 DNA: TGTGCCAGCAGCTTCACGATGGCAGGGGACCCCTATGGCTACACCTTC

D gene: .
clone size: once
V gene: TRBV11-2
J gene: TRBJ2-3
CDR3 protein: CASSPQGKRTDTQYF
CDR3 DNA: TGTGCCAGCAGCCCCCAGGGGAAACGCACAGATACGCAGTATTTT

D gene: TRBD1
clone size: few
V gene: TRBV5-6
J gene: TRBJ1-5
CDR3 protein: CASSNWDRGKITPQHF
CDR3 DNA: TGTGCCAGCAGCAACTGGGACAGGGGGAAGATCACGCCCCAGCATTTT

D gene: .
clone size: .
V gene: TRBV28
J gene: TRBJ2-7
CDR3 protein: CASHDSGTTYEQYF
CDR3 DNA: TGTGCCAGTCATGACAGCGGAACGACCTACGAGCAGTACTTC

D gene: TRBD1
clone size: .
V gene: TRBV4-3
J gene: TRBJ2-7
CDR3 protein: CASSQDYRGSSYEQYF
CDR3 DNA: TGCGCCAGCAGCCAAGATTACAGGGGGAGTTCCTACGAGCAGTACTTC

D gene: .
clone size: .
V gene: TRBV3-1/TRBV3-2
J gene: TRBJ1-2
CDR3 protein: CASSQEAMYGYTF
CDR3 DNA: TGTGCCAGCAGCCAAGAGGCAATGTATGGCTACACCTTC

D gene: .
clone size: .
V gene: TRBV19
J gene: TRBJ1-5
CDR3 protein: CASLGPYQPQHF
CDR3 DNA: TGTGCCTCACTCGGGCCTTATCAGCCCCAGCATTTT

D gene: TRBD2
clone size: .
V gene: TRBV4-3
J gene: TRBJ2-3
CDR3 protein: CASSEFSGAATQYF
CDR3 DNA: TGCGCCAGCAGTGAATTTAGCGGGGCAGCAACGCAGTATTTT

D gene: .
clone size: .
V gene: TRBV7-8
J gene: TRBJ1-5
CDR3 protein: CASSLEQGRRQPQHF
CDR3 DNA: TGTGCCAGCAGCTTAGAGCAGGGGCGACGGCAGCCCCAGCATTTT

D gene: TRBD1
clone size: .
V gene: TRBV7-9
J gene: TRBJ2-3
CDR3 protein: CASSYRQGPDTQYF
CDR3 DNA: TGTGCCAGCAGCTACCGACAGGGCCCAGATACGCAGTATTTT

D gene: TRBD1
clone size: .
V gene: TRBV4-1
J gene: TRBJ2-7
CDR3 protein: CASSGQGPEQYF
CDR3 DNA: TGCGCCAGCAGTGGACAGGGCCCCGAGCAGTACTTC

D gene: TRBD2
clone size: .
V gene: TRBV15
J gene: TRBJ2-3
CDR3 protein: CATSRARSGGLDTQYF
CDR3 DNA: TGTGCCACCAGCAGAGCACGTAGCGGGGGACTAGATACGCAGTATTTT

D gene: .
clone size: .
V gene: TRBV5-1
J gene: TRBJ2-5
CDR3 protein: CASKVWYQETQYF
CDR3 DNA: TGCGCCAGCAAGGTGTGGTACCAAGAGACCCAGTACTTC

D gene: .
clone size: once
V gene: TRBV7-7
J gene: TRBJ2-2
CDR3 protein: CASSFSGGELFF
CDR3 DNA: TGTGCCAGCAGCTTTAGTGGCGGGGAGCTGTTTTTT

D gene: .
clone size: .
V gene: TRBV2
J gene: TRBJ2-2
CDR3 protein: CASRLQGELFF
CDR3 DNA: TGTGCCAGCAGGCTTCAGGGGGAGCTGTTTTTT

D gene: .
clone size: .
V gene: TRBV3-1/TRBV3-2
J gene: TRBJ2-7
CDR3 protein: CASSQFPETREQYF
CDR3 DNA: TGTGCCAGCAGCCAATTCCCAGAGACTAGGGAGCAGTACTTC

D gene: .
clone size: .
V gene: TRBV12-3/TRBV12-4
J gene: TRBJ2-4
CDR3 protein: CASSRQARNIQYF
CDR3 DNA: TGTGCCAGCAGTCGACAGGCTAGAAACATTCAGTACTTC

D gene: .
clone size: .
V gene: TRBV19
J gene: TRBJ2-2
CDR3 protein: CASSIVPPGELFF
CDR3 DNA: TGTGCCAGTAGTATAGTCCCCCCCGGGGAGCTGTTTTTT

D gene: .
clone size: .
V gene: TRBV5-1
J gene: TRBJ1-1
CDR3 protein: CASSIPQGTSEAFF
CDR3 DNA: TGCGCCAGCAGCATACCACAGGGTACCTCTGAAGCTTTCTTT

D gene: TRBD1
clone size: .
V gene: TRBV3-1/TRBV3-2
J gene: TRBJ1-2
CDR3 protein: CASSQEARDRGRANYGYTF
CDR3 DNA: TGTGCCAGCAGCCAGGAGGCCCGGGACAGGGGGCGAGCTAACTATGGCTACACCTTC

D gene: TRBD2
clone size: .
V gene: TRBV11-3
J gene: TRBJ2-2
CDR3 protein: CASSPSGGLLGTGELFF
CDR3 DNA: TGTGCCAGCAGCCCTTCGGGGGGACTCTTGGGGACCGGGGAGCTGTTTTTT

D gene: TRBD2
clone size: .
V gene: TRBV27
J gene: TRBJ2-7
CDR3 protein: CASSRRTSGRAYSSYEQYF
CDR3 DNA: TGTGCCAGCAGTAGAAGGACTAGCGGGAGGGCATATAGCTCCTACGAGCAGTACTTC

D gene: .
clone size: few
V gene: TRBV9
J gene: TRBJ1-5
CDR3 protein: CASSVGLSNQPQHF
CDR3 DNA: TGTGCCAGCAGCGTAGGGTTGAGCAATCAGCCCCAGCATTTT

D gene: TRBD1
clone size: .
V gene: TRBV4-3
J gene: TRBJ2-5
CDR3 protein: CASSQDLAGGGETQYF
CDR3 DNA: TGCGCCAGCAGCCAAGATTTGGCAGGGGGCGGGGAGACCCAGTACTTC

D gene: TRBD2
clone size: .
V gene: TRBV7-2
J gene: TRBJ2-7
CDR3 protein: CASSLQAGGTYEQYF
CDR3 DNA: TGTGCCAGCAGCTTACAAGCGGGGGGGACCTACGAGCAGTACTTC

D gene: .
clone size: once
V gene: TRBV7-9
J gene: TRBJ1-1
CDR3 protein: CASSFAGADTEAFF
CDR3 DNA: TGTGCCAGCAGCTTTGCAGGGGCGGACACTGAAGCTTTCTTT

D gene: .
clone size: .
V gene: TRBV18
J gene: TRBJ2-1
CDR3 protein: CASSPSLADEQFF
CDR3 DNA: TGTGCCAGCTCACCCAGCCTGGCGGACGAGCAGTTCTTC

D gene: .
clone size: .
V gene: TRBV9
J gene: TRBJ1-3
CDR3 protein: CASSPIPVGFFPGNTIYF
CDR3 DNA: TGTGCCAGCAGCCCGATACCGGTGGGGTTTTTCCCTGGAAACACCATATATTTT

D gene: TRBD1
clone size: .
V gene: TRBV5-8
J gene: TRBJ1-6
CDR3 protein: CASSPLTGMNSPLHF
CDR3 DNA: TGTGCCAGCAGCCCCCTGACAGGGATGAATTCACCCCTCCACTTT

D gene: TRBD1
clone size: .
V gene: TRBV5-6
J gene: TRBJ1-2
CDR3 protein: CASSLARQGGVGYTF
CDR3 DNA: TGTGCCAGCAGCTTGGCCCGACAGGGGGGGGTTGGCTACACCTTC

D gene: .
clone size: .
V gene: TRBV3-1/TRBV3-2
J gene: TRBJ2-5
CDR3 protein: CASSRYVLTSQETQYF
CDR3 DNA: TGTGCCAGCAGCCGATATGTCCTAACTAGCCAAGAGACCCAGTACTTC

D gene: TRBD1
clone size: .
V gene: TRBV4-2
J gene: TRBJ2-7
CDR3 protein: CASSLSTGTGGDEQYF
CDR3 DNA: TGTGCCAGCAGCTTAAGTACCGGGACAGGGGGTGACGAGCAGTACTTC

D gene: TRBD1
clone size: .
V gene: TRBV4-2
J gene: TRBJ2-5
CDR3 protein: CASSPRTGFDETQYF
CDR3 DNA: TGTGCCAGCAGCCCTAGGACAGGGTTTGACGAGACCCAGTACTTC

D gene: .
clone size: .
V gene: TRBV7-9
J gene: TRBJ1-1
CDR3 protein: CASSRDAGRNTEAFF
CDR3 DNA: TGTGCCAGCAGCCGGGACGCCGGCAGGAACACTGAAGCTTTCTTT

D gene: TRBD2
clone size: few
V gene: TRBV18
J gene: TRBJ2-7
CDR3 protein: CASSPRTSGKPPYEQYF
CDR3 DNA: TGTGCCAGCTCACCTAGGACTAGCGGGAAACCCCCCTACGAGCAGTACTTC

D gene: .
clone size: .
V gene: TRBV6-5
J gene: TRBJ1-2
CDR3 protein: CASSRERGGGYTF
CDR3 DNA: TGTGCCAGCAGTCGCGAAAGGGGGGGTGGCTACACCTTC

D gene: TRBD2
clone size: .
V gene: TRBV6-5
J gene: TRBJ2-7
CDR3 protein: CASSPPGTSSHEQYF
CDR3 DNA: TGTGCCAGCAGTCCCCCCGGGACTAGCTCCCACGAGCAGTACTTC

D gene: TRBD2
clone size: .
V gene: TRBV11-2
J gene: TRBJ2-1
CDR3 protein: CASTRSGRGGDEQFF
CDR3 DNA: TGTGCCAGCACCCGTAGCGGGAGAGGGGGGGATGAGCAGTTCTTC

D gene: TRBD2
clone size: .
V gene: TRBV10-1
J gene: TRBJ2-1
CDR3 protein: CASSIGTSGRNSEQFF
CDR3 DNA: TGCGCCAGCAGTATTGGGACTAGCGGGAGGAATAGTGAGCAGTTCTTC

D gene: .
clone size: .
V gene: TRBV19
J gene: TRBJ2-2
CDR3 protein: CASSIDPVNTGELFF
CDR3 DNA: TGTGCCAGTAGTATAGACCCTGTCAACACCGGGGAGCTGTTTTTT